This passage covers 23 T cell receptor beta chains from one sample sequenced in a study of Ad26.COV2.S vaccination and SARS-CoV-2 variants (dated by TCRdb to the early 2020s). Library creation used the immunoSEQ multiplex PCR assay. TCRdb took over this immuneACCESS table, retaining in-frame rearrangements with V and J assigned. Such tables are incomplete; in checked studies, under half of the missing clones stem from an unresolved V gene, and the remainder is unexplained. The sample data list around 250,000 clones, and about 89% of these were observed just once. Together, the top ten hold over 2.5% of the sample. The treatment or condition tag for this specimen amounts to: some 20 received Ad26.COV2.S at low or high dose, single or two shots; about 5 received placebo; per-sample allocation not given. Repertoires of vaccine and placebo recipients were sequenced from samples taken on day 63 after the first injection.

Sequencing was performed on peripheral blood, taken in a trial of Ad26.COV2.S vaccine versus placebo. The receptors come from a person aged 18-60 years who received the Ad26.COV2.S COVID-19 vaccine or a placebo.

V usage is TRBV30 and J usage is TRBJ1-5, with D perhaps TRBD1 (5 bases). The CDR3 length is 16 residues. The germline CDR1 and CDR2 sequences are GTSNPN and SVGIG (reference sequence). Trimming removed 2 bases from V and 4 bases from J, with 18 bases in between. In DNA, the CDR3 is TGTGCCTGGAGTTGGCCGTCCGGGACCTCAAATCAGCCCCAGCATTTT. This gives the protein CAWSWPSGTSNQPQHF.

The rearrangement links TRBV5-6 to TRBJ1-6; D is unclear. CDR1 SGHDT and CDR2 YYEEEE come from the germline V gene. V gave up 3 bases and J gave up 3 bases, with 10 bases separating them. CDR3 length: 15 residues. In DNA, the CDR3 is TGTGCCAGCAGCTCCCCGCACCACTATAATTCACCCCTCCACTTT. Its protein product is CASSSPHHYNSPLHF.

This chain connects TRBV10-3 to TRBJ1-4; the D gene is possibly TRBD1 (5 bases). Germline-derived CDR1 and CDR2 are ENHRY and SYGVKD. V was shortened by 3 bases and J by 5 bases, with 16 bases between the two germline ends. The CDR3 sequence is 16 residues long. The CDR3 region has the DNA TGTGCCATCAGTGAAAGCCGGGGGGGTCCCAATGAAAAACTGTTTTTT. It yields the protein CAISESRGGPNEKLFF.

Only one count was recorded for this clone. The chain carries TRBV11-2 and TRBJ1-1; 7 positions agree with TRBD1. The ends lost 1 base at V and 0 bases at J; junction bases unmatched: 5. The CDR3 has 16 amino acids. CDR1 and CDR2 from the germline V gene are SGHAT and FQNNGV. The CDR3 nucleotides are TGTGCCAGCAGCTTAGGACCGGGACAGATGAACACTGAAGCTTTCTTT. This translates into CASSLGPGQMNTEAFF.

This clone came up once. CDR3 residues: CASATSSGRVYREQFF. DNA for the CDR3: TGTGCCAGCGCCACTTCAAGCGGGAGGGTTTACCGGGAGCAGTTCTTC. The genes are TRBV19 and TRBJ2-1; 10 bases fit TRBD2. With 9 bases clipped from V and 10 bases from J, the junction kept 18 bases outside the gene matches. The CDR3 spans 16 residues. Germline V CDR1 and CDR2: LNHDA, SQIVND (reference sequence).

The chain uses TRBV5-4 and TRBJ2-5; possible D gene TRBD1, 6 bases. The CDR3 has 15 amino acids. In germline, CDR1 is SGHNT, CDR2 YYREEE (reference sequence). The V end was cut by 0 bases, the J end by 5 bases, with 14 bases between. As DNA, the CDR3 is TGTGCCAGCAGCTTGGCCGACAGGTATCCCGAGACCCAGTACTTC. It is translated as CASSLADRYPETQYF.

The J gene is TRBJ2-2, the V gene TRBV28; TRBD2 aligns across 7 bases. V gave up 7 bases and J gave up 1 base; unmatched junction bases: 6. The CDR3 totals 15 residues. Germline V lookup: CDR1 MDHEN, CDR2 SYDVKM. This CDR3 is CASTTTSKNTGELFF. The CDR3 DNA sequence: TGTGCCAGCACCACGACTAGCAAGAACACCGGGGAGCTGTTTTTT.

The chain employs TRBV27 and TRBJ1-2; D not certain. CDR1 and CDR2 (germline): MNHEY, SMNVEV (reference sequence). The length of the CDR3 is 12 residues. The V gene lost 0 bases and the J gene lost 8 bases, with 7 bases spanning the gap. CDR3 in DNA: TGTGCCAGCAGTTTATCTGGGGTCGGCTACACCTTC. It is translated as CASSLSGVGYTF.

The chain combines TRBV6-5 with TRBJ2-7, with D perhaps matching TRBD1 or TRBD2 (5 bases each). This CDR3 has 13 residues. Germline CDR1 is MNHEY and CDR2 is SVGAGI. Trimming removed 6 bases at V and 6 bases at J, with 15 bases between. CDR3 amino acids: CASSPGTLREQYF. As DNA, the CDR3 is TGTGCCAGCAGCCCCGGGACCCTCCGCGAGCAGTACTTC.

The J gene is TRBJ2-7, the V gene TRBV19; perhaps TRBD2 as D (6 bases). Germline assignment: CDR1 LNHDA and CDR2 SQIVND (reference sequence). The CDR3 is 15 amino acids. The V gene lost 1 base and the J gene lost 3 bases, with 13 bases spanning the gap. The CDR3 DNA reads TGTGCCAGTAGTATAGGTAGCGGAAACCTCTACGAGCAGTACTTC. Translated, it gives CASSIGSGNLYEQYF.

Written as DNA, the CDR3 is TGTGCCAGCAGGGACTACCATAATGAGCAGTTCTTC. Protein product: CASRDYHNEQFF. V is TRBV28 and J is TRBJ2-1; D may be TRBD2 (6 bases). V lost 6 bases and J 7 bases, leaving 10 bases between the germline ends. The CDR3 loop spans 12 amino acids. Germline lookup yields CDR1 MDHEN and CDR2 SYDVKM.

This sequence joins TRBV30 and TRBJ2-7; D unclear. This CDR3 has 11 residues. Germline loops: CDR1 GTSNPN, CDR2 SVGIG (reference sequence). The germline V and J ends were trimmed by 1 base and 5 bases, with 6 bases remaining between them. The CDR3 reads CAWSGADEQYF. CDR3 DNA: TGTGCCTGGAGTGGGGCGGACGAGCAGTACTTC.

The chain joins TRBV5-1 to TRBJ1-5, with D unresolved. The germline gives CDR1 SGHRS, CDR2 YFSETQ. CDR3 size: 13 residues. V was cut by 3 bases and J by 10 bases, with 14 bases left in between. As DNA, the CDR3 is TGCGCCAGCAGCTCGACGCTAGGGTCCCCCCAGCATTTT. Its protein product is CASSSTLGSPQHF.

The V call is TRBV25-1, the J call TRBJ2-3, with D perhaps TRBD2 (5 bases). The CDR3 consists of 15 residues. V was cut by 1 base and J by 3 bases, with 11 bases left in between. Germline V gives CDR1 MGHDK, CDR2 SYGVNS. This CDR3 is CASSESLGLTDTQYF. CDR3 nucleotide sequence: TGTGCCAGCAGTGAATCCCTCGGACTTACAGATACGCAGTATTTT.

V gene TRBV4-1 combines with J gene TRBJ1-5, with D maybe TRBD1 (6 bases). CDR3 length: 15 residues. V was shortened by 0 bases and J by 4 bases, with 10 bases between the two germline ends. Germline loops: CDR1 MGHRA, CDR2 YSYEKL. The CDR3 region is CASSQEGGGNQPQHF. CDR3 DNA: TGCGCCAGCAGCCAAGAAGGGGGGGGTAATCAGCCCCAGCATTTT.

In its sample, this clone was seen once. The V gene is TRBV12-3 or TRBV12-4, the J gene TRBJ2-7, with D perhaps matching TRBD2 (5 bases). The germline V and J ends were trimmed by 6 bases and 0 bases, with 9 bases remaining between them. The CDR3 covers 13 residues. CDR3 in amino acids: CASRQTNSYEQYF. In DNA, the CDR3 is TGTGCCAGCAGACAGACTAACTCCTACGAGCAGTACTTC.

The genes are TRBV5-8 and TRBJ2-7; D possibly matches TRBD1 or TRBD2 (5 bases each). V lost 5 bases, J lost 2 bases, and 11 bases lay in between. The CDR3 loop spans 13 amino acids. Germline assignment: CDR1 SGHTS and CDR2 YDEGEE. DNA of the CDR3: TGTGCCAGCAGACGGGACCAAACCTACGAGCAGTACTTC. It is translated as CASRRDQTYEQYF.

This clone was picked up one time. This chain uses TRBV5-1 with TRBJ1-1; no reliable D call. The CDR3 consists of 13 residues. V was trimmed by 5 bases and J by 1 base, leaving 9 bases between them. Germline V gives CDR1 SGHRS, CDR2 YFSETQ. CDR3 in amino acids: CASRVQSNTEAFF. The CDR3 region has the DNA TGCGCCAGCAGGGTGCAGTCGAACACTGAAGCTTTCTTT.

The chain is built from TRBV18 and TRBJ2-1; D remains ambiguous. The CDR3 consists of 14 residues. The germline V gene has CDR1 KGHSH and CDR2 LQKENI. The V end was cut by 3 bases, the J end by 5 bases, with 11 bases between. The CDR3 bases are TGTGCCAGCTCACCGGACCTACAAAACAATGAGCAGTTCTTC. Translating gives CASSPDLQNNEQFF.

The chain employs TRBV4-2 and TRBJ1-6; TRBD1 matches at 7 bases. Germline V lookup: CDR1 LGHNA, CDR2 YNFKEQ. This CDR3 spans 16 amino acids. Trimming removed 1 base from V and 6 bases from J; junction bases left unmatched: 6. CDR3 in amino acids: CASSQVQQGTNSPLHF. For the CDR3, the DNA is TGTGCCAGCAGCCAAGTCCAACAGGGGACTAATTCACCCCTCCACTTT.

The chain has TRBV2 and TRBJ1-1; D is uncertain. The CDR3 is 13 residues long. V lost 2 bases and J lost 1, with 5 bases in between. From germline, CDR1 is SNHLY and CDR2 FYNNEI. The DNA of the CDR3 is TGTGCCAGCAGTGAAATGCCGAACACTGAAGCTTTCTTT. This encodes CASSEMPNTEAFF. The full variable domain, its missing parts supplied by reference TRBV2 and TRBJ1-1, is EPEVTQTPSHQVTQMGQEVILRCVPISNHLYFYWYRQILGQKVEFLVSFYNNEISEKSEIFDDQFSVERPDGSNFTLKIRSTKLEDSAMYFCASSEMPNTEAFFGQGTRLTVV.

The CDR3 is CASSRDRGMFTEAFF. Written as DNA, the CDR3 is TGTGCCAGCAGCCGGGACAGGGGTATGTTCACTGAAGCTTTCTTT. The V gene is TRBV3-1 (or the pseudogene TRBV3-2), the J gene TRBJ1-1, with 10 bases lining up with TRBD1. The germline CDR1 and CDR2 sequences are LGHDT and YNNKEL (reference sequence). The CDR3 is made up of 15 amino acids. Germline trimming cut 4 bases from V and 4 bases from J; bases unmatched to any gene: 6.

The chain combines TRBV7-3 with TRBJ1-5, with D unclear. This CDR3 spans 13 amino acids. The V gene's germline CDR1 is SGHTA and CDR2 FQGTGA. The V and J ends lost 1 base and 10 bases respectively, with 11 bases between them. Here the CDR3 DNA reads TGTGCCAGCAGCTTAAATCAAGGAAGACCCCAGCATTTT. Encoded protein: CASSLNQGRPQHF.